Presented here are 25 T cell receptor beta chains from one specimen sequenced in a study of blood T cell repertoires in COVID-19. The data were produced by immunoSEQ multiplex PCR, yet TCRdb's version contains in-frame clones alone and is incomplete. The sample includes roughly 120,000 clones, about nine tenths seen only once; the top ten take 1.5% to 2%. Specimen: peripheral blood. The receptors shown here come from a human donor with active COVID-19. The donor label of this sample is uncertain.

This CDR3 reads CASSLGGRDTDTQYF. In nucleotides, the CDR3 is TGTGCCAGCAGCTTGGGCGGACGGGACACAGATACGCAGTATTTT. The chain carries TRBV5-4 and TRBJ2-3; weak D call: TRBD2 (5 bases). V lost 0 bases and J 2 bases, leaving 10 bases between the germline ends. This CDR3 comprises 15 residues. CDR1 is SGHNT and CDR2 is YYREEE in the germline V gene (reference sequence).

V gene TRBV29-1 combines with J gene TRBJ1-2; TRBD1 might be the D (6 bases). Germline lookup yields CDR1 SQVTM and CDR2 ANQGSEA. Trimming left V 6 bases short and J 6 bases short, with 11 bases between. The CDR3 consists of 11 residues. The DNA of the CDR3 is TGCAGCGTCGGCAGGGGAGATGGCTACACCTTC. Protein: CSVGRGDGYTF.

CDR3: CAISSPRGAGGEQYF. CDR3 in DNA: TGTGCCATCAGTTCGCCCCGAGGGGCCGGGGGCGAGCAGTACTTC. The chain recombines TRBV10-3 with TRBJ2-7, with D possibly matching TRBD2 (6 bases). Germline values: CDR1 ENHRY, CDR2 SYGVKD. Between the trimmed V and J ends, which lost 5 bases and 6 bases, there was a span of 20 bases. This CDR3 region has 15 residues.

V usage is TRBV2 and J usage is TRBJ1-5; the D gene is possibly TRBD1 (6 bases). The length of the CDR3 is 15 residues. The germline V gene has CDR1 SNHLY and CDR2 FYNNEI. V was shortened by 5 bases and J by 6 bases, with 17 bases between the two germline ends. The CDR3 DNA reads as TGTGCCAGCAGTACACAGTCAGGGGTTGGTCAGCCCCAGCATTTT. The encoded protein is CASSTQSGVGQPQHF.

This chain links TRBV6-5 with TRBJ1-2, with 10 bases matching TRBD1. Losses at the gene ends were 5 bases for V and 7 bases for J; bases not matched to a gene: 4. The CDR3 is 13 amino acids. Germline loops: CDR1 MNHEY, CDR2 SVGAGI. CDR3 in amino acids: CASSRQGAGGYTF. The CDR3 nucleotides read TGTGCCAGCAGTAGACAGGGGGCGGGTGGCTACACCTTC.

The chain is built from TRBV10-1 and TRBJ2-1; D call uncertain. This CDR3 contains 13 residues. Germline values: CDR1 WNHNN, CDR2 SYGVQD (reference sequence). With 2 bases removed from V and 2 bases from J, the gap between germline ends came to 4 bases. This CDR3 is CASSETAYNEQFF. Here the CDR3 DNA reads TGCGCCAGCAGTGAGACAGCCTACAATGAGCAGTTCTTC.

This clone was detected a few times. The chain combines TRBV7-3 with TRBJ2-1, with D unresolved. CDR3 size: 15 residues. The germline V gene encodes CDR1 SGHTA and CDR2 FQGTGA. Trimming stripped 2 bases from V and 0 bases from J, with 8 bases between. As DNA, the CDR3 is TGTGCCAGCAGCTTAGATGCGAGCTCCTACAATGAGCAGTTCTTC. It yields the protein CASSLDASSYNEQFF.

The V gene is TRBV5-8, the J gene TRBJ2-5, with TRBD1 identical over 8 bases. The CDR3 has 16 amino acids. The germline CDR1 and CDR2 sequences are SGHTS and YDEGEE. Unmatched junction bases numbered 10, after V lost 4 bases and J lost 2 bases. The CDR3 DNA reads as TGTGCCAGCAGCGAATACGGACAGGGAGCACAAGAGACCCAGTACTTC. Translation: CASSEYGQGAQETQYF. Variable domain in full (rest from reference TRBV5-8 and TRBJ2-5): EAGVTQSPTHLIKTRGQQATLRCSPISGHTSVYWYQQALGLGLQFLLWYDEGEERNRGNFPPRFSGRQFPNYSSELNVNALELEDSALYLCASSEYGQGAQETQYFGPGTRLLVL.

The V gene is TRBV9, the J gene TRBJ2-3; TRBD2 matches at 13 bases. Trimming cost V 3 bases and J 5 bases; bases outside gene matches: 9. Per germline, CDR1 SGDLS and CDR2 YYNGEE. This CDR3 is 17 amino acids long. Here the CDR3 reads CASSERSLAGGLDTQYF. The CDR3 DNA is TGTGCCAGCAGCGAACGATCACTAGCGGGGGGGCTAGATACGCAGTATTTT. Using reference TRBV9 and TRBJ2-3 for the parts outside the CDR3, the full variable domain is DSGVTQTPKHLITATGQRVTLRCSPRSGDLSVYWYQQSLDQGLQFLIQYYNGEERAKGNILERFSAQQFPDLHSELNLSSLELGDSALYFCASSERSLAGGLDTQYFGPGTRLTVL.

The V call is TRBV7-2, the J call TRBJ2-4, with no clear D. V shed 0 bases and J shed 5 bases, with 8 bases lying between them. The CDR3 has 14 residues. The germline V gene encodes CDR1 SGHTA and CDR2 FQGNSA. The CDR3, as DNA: TGTGCCAGCAGCTTAGCCGTGGGCCAAAACATTCAGTACTTC. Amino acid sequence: CASSLAVGQNIQYF.

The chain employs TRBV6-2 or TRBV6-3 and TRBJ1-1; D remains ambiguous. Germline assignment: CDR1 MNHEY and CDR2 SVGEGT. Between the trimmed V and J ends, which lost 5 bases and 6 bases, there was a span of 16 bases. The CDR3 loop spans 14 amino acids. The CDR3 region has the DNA TGTGCCAGCAGTCATCATCGCGAGGAATCTGAAGCTTTCTTT. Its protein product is CASSHHREESEAFF.

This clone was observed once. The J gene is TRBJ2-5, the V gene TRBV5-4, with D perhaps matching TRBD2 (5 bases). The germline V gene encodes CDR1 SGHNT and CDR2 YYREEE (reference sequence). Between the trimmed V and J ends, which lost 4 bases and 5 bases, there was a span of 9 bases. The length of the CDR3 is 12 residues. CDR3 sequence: CASSPLGETQYF. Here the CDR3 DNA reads TGTGCCAGCAGCCCACTAGGGGAGACCCAGTACTTC.

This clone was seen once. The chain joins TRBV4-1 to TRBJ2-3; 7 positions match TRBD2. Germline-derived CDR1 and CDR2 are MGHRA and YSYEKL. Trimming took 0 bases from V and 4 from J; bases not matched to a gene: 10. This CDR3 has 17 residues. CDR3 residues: CASSQEMGLHGSDTQYF. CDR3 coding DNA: TGCGCCAGCAGCCAAGAGATGGGACTACATGGTTCAGATACGCAGTATTTT.

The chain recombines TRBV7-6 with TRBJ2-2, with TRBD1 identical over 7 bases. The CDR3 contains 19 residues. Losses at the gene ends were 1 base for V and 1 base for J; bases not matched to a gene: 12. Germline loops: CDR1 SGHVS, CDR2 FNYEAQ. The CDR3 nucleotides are TGTGCCAGCAGCTTAGGGCGGACAGGCGACCTTCTGAACACCGGGGAGCTGTTTTTT. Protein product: CASSLGRTGDLLNTGELFF.

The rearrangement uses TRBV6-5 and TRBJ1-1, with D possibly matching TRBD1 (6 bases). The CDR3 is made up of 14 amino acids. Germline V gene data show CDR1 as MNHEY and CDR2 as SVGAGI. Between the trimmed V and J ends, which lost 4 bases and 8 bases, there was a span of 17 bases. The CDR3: CASSFSSGVAEAFF. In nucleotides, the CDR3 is TGTGCCAGCAGTTTTTCTTCAGGGGTGGCGGAAGCTTTCTTT.

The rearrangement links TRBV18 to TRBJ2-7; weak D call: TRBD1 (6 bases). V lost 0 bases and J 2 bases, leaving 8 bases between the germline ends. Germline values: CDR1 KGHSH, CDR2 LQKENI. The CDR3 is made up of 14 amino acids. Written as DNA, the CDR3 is TGTGCCAGCTCACCACCAGGACAGACCTACGAGCAGTACTTC. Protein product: CASSPPGQTYEQYF.

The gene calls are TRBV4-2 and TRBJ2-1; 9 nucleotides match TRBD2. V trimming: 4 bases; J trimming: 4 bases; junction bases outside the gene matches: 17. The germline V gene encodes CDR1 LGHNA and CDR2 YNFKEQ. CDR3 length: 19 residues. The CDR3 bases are TGTGCCAGCAGCCGTGCCGGGACTAGCTCCCTCGGGGGATACAATGAGCAGTTCTTC. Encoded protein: CASSRAGTSSLGGYNEQFF.

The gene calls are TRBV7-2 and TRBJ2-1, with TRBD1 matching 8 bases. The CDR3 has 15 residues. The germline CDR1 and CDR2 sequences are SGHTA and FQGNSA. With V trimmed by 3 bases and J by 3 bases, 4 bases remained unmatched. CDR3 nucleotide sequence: TGTGCCAGCAGCTTCGGACAGGGTATCTACAATGAGCAGTTCTTC. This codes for CASSFGQGIYNEQFF.

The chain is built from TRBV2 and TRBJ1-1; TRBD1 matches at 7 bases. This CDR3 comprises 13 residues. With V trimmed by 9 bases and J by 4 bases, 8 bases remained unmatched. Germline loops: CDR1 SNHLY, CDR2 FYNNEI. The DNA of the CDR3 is TGTGCCAGTAGGGGGCGGGGACTCACTGAAGCTTTCTTT. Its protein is CASRGRGLTEAFF.

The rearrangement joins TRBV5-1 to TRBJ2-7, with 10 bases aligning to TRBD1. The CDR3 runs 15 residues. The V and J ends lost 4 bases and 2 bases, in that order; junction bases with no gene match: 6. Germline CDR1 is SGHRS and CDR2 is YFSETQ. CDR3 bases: TGCGCCAGCAGCGGGACAGGGGCCCCAACCTACGAGCAGTACTTC. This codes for CASSGTGAPTYEQYF.

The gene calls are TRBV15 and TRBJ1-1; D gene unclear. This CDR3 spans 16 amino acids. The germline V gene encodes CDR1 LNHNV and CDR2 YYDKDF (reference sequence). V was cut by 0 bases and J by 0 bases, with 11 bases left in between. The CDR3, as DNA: TGTGCCACCAGCAGAGATCTACGGTTCATGAACACTGAAGCTTTCTTT. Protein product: CATSRDLRFMNTEAFF.

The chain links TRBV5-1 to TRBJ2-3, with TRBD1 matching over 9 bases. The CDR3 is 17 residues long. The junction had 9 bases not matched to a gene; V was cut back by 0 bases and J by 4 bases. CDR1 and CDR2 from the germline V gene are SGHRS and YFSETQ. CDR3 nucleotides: TGCGCCAGCAGCTTGGACGCACGGACAGGGGCGCCAGATACGCAGTATTTT. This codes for CASSLDARTGAPDTQYF.

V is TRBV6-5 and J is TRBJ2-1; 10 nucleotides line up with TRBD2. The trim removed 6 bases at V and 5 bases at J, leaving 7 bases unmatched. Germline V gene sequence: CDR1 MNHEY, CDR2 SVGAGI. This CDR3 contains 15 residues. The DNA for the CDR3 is TGTGCCAGCAGATTGGGACTAGCGACCGACAATGAGCAGTTCTTC. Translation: CASRLGLATDNEQFF.

CDR3 in amino acids: CATRIEQGTGELFF. In DNA, the CDR3 is TGTGCCACCAGGATAGAACAGGGGACCGGGGAGCTGTTTTTT. The chain employs TRBV15 and TRBJ2-2; 7 bases are a match to TRBD1. Unmatched junction bases numbered 6, after V lost 6 bases and J lost 5 bases. The length of the CDR3 is 14 residues. Germline V lookup: CDR1 LNHNV, CDR2 YYDKDF (reference sequence).

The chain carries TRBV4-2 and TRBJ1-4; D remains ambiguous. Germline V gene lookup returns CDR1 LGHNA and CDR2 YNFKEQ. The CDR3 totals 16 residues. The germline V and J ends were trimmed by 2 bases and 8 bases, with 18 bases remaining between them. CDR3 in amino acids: CASSQTPGKGGEKLFF. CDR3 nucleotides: TGTGCCAGCAGCCAAACACCGGGAAAGGGAGGAGAAAAACTGTTTTTT.